This TCR beta chain was retrieved from a study of blood T cell repertoires in COVID-19. Whole-study context: There were acute and convalescent COVID-19 samples, and they came from the United States, Italy and Spain. Sources were T cells, B-cell-depleted T cells, or PBMCs; the material itself was cDNA or gDNA.

Original processing notes: Reference gene primer amplification gave estimated nucleated cell counts. Method: immunoSEQ multiplex PCR; TCRdb's copy keeps in-frame clones and lacks some. From that table come the V and J calls and clone size; the DNA was used to work out D and trimming. In the table there are over 80,000 clones, more than 70% of which are singletons. Sequenced sample: peripheral blood. The receptor was isolated from a human donor in a cohort sampled during active COVID-19.

CDR3 nucleotide sequence: TGTGCCAGCAGTTTAGGGACACCCGATAGCAATCAGCCCCAGCATTTT. It yields the protein CASSLGTPDSNQPQHF. This chain uses TRBV6-5 with TRBJ1-5, with D possibly being TRBD1 (6 bases). Germline CDR1 and CDR2: MNHEY and SVGAGI. This CDR3 contains 16 residues. The V and J ends lost 4 bases and 0 bases respectively, with 13 bases between them.